This is a list of T cell receptor beta chains from one sample in a study of glioma-infiltrating T cells after dendritic cell vaccination. The method was immunoSEQ multiplex PCR; TCRdb's version includes in-frame clones alone and lacks a portion of them. Among over 90,000 clones, roughly 80% were seen once, and the ten largest hold around 12%. The sequencing here drew on blood, taken before dendritic cell vaccination. The receptor source for this set is a human donor with glioblastoma. Both conserved end residues are part of each CDR3.

>TRBV29-1|TRBJ2-2
CSVHDRKNTGELFF
>TRBV12-5|TRBJ1-4
CASGFPHRDGNEKLFF
>TRBV18|TRBJ2-5
CASSPFTTAQETQYF
>TRBV6-5|TRBJ2-4
CASSYSGGTNIQYF
>TRBV5-1|TRBJ2-2
CASSKTEAGGGELFF
>TRBV18|TRBJ1-2
CASSQRTGYGYTF
>TRBV9|TRBJ2-5
CASSNSGGPEGTQYF
>TRBV30|TRBJ2-3
CAWRGAGWVADTQYF
>TRBV4-3|TRBJ1-5
CASSQDGGIGNQPQHF
>TRBV5-1|TRBJ1-1
CASSLSAAQGTEAFF
>TRBV13|TRBJ1-3
CASSLGGGAGNTIYF
>TRBV5-1|TRBJ1-3
CASSLGDSYSGNTIYF
>TRBV5-1|TRBJ2-7
CASSFRTGGSSYEQYF
>TRBV11-3|TRBJ2-7
CASSLGLVSSYEQYF
>TRBV7-8|TRBJ1-4
CASSLPPDRGEKLFF
>TRBV5-8|TRBJ2-3
CASSRGWSIKDTQYF
>TRBV11-3|TRBJ2-7
CASSLPFGTGKTYEQYF
>TRBV27|TRBJ2-7
CASSLPARQARSYEQYF
>TRBV7-8|TRBJ1-2
CASSLVGRVLKHGYTF
>TRBV11-3|TRBJ1-6
CASSIGDRRYNSPLHF
>TRBV7-3|TRBJ2-3
CASRPLAGETSETSTDTQYF
>TRBV5-1|TRBJ2-3
CASSFGGRNTDTQYF
>TRBV14|TRBJ2-7
CASSQLASEQYF
>TRBV7-8|TRBJ1-5
CASSFRAGEGQPQHF
>TRBV19|TRBJ2-3
CASSMTGGKDTQYF
>TRBV5-4|TRBJ2-3
CASSTSSGGAPKDTQYF
>TRBV4-3|TRBJ2-1
CASSQDRGRLAGYEQFF